These T cell receptor beta chains were read from a single sample in a study of blood T cell repertoires in COVID-19. Libraries were prepared by immunoSEQ multiplex PCR; TCRdb keeps only in-frame clonotypes and omits some of them. The sample shows 65,000 or so clones, 70% to 85% of them seen only once. The sequenced sample consisted of peripheral blood. These receptors came from a man between 60 and 75 years old with acute or convalescent COVID-19. Both conserved end residues are part of each CDR3. D genes are given only for firm matches. Part of the rows lack a size; the others show once, few, many or a class for expanded clones.

cdr3_nt: TGTGCCAGCAGCCCCCCGAGGACGGGAGGTAGGAACACTGAAGCTTTCTTT
cdr3_aa: CASSPPRTGGRNTEAFF
v_call: TRBV5-4
d_call: NA
clone_size: NA
j_call: TRBJ1-1

cdr3_nt: TGTGCCTGGAGTTACGGGGGGTACAATGAGCAGTTCTTC
cdr3_aa: CAWSYGGYNEQFF
v_call: TRBV30
d_call: TRBD2
clone_size: few
j_call: TRBJ2-1

cdr3_nt: TGTGCCAGCAGCCCAGATCGCTGGAACACCGGGGAGCTGTTTTTT
cdr3_aa: CASSPDRWNTGELFF
v_call: TRBV7-8
d_call: NA
clone_size: NA
j_call: TRBJ2-2

cdr3_nt: TGTGCCACCAGTGACCCTCATACCGACAGAAATTATGGCTACACCTTC
cdr3_aa: CATSDPHTDRNYGYTF
v_call: TRBV24-1
d_call: NA
clone_size: once
j_call: TRBJ1-2

cdr3_nt: TGTGCCTGGACCCTTGCCCGGTCAGGCTACACCTTC
cdr3_aa: CAWTLARSGYTF
v_call: TRBV30
d_call: NA
clone_size: NA
j_call: TRBJ1-2

cdr3_nt: TGCGCCAGCAGCTTAACAGGTGGCGAGCAGTACTTC
cdr3_aa: CASSLTGGEQYF
v_call: TRBV5-1
d_call: NA
clone_size: NA
j_call: TRBJ2-7

cdr3_nt: TGTGCCAGCATGAACCAAGCGGTGACCTACGAGCAGTACTTC
cdr3_aa: CASMNQAVTYEQYF
v_call: TRBV27
d_call: NA
clone_size: NA
j_call: TRBJ2-7

cdr3_nt: TGTGCCAGTAGTAAGACGGGGAGCACCCCTGGAAACACCATATATTTT
cdr3_aa: CASSKTGSTPGNTIYF
v_call: TRBV19
d_call: NA
clone_size: NA
j_call: TRBJ1-3

cdr3_nt: TGTGCTAGTGGTATGGGACAGGGTGGTCAGCCCCAGCATTTT
cdr3_aa: CASGMGQGGQPQHF
v_call: TRBV12-5
d_call: TRBD1
clone_size: NA
j_call: TRBJ1-5

cdr3_nt: TGTGCCAGCAGCCGTAGCGGGGGGGCCACCGGGGAGCTGTTTTTT
cdr3_aa: CASSRSGGATGELFF
v_call: TRBV11-2
d_call: TRBD2
clone_size: NA
j_call: TRBJ2-2

cdr3_nt: TGTGCCAGCAGCTTAGCGCAGGGTTCTGAGTCACCCCTCCACTTT
cdr3_aa: CASSLAQGSESPLHF
v_call: TRBV7-2
d_call: NA
clone_size: NA
j_call: TRBJ1-6

cdr3_nt: TGCGCCAGCAGTCAATCCTATTTTAGAACCCGGGGGTACGAGCAGTACTTC
cdr3_aa: CASSQSYFRTRGYEQYF
v_call: TRBV23-1
d_call: NA
clone_size: NA
j_call: TRBJ2-7

cdr3_nt: TGTGCCAGCCCGAATACCACAAATGAGCAGTTCTTC
cdr3_aa: CASPNTTNEQFF
v_call: TRBV6-4
d_call: NA
clone_size: few
j_call: TRBJ2-1

cdr3_nt: TGTGCCAGCAGCAAAGCAACAGGAGTTAATGAAAAACTGTTTTTT
cdr3_aa: CASSKATGVNEKLFF
v_call: TRBV21-1
d_call: NA
clone_size: NA
j_call: TRBJ1-4

cdr3_nt: TGTGCCAGCAGCTTACCCCAAGCGGGGAGTAATGAGCAGTTCTTC
cdr3_aa: CASSLPQAGSNEQFF
v_call: TRBV7-9
d_call: TRBD2
clone_size: NA
j_call: TRBJ2-1

cdr3_nt: TGTGCCAGCAGCTTATGCGAGGAGTGTGAGCAGTTCTTC
cdr3_aa: CASSLCEECEQFF
v_call: TRBV7-3
d_call: NA
clone_size: once
j_call: TRBJ2-1

cdr3_nt: TGTGCCAGCAGCCCCGGACTAGCGGGGGCCATGTATAATGAGCAGTTCTTC
cdr3_aa: CASSPGLAGAMYNEQFF
v_call: TRBV9
d_call: TRBD2
clone_size: NA
j_call: TRBJ2-1

cdr3_nt: TGTGCCTGGCCAGGCAACTCTGGAAACACCATATATTTT
cdr3_aa: CAWPGNSGNTIYF
v_call: TRBV30
d_call: NA
clone_size: NA
j_call: TRBJ1-3

cdr3_nt: TGTGCCAGCAGAGCTATCGGACTAGCGGGGGAAGAGACCCAGTACTTC
cdr3_aa: CASRAIGLAGEETQYF
v_call: TRBV2
d_call: TRBD2
clone_size: NA
j_call: TRBJ2-5

cdr3_nt: TGTGCCTGGAGTGTAACAGGGGGTCAGCCCCAGCATTTT
cdr3_aa: CAWSVTGGQPQHF
v_call: TRBV30
d_call: TRBD1
clone_size: NA
j_call: TRBJ1-5

cdr3_nt: TGTGCCTGGAGTGTACAGGGAGCCGCCTACGAGCAGTACTTC
cdr3_aa: CAWSVQGAAYEQYF
v_call: TRBV30
d_call: NA
clone_size: once
j_call: TRBJ2-7

cdr3_nt: TGTGCCAGCAGCGTGACAGGGGCGGGTGAGCAGTTCTTC
cdr3_aa: CASSVTGAGEQFF
v_call: TRBV9
d_call: TRBD1
clone_size: NA
j_call: TRBJ2-1

cdr3_nt: TGTGCCAGTAGTGCGGACAGGGGCCACGAGCAGTACTTC
cdr3_aa: CASSADRGHEQYF
v_call: TRBV19
d_call: TRBD1
clone_size: NA
j_call: TRBJ2-7

cdr3_nt: TGTGCCAGCAGCGAAAGACCGGGACTAGGCTCCTACAATGAGCAGTTCTTC
cdr3_aa: CASSERPGLGSYNEQFF
v_call: TRBV25-1
d_call: TRBD2
clone_size: NA
j_call: TRBJ2-1

cdr3_nt: TGTGCCAGTAGTTGGCGGGGAGACACAGATACGCAGTATTTT
cdr3_aa: CASSWRGDTDTQYF
v_call: TRBV19
d_call: NA
clone_size: NA
j_call: TRBJ2-3

cdr3_nt: TGTGCCAGCAGTTACAGGGGCAGGATGAACACTGAAGCTTTCTTT
cdr3_aa: CASSYRGRMNTEAFF
v_call: TRBV6-5
d_call: NA
clone_size: NA
j_call: TRBJ1-1

cdr3_nt: TGTGCCAGCAGCTTAGGGACGGGGGGGGTAGGTACGCAGTATTTT
cdr3_aa: CASSLGTGGVGTQYF
v_call: TRBV11-2
d_call: TRBD2
clone_size: NA
j_call: TRBJ2-3

cdr3_nt: TGTGCCAGCAGCTCCGGGACAGCCTCCTACGAGCAGTACTTC
cdr3_aa: CASSSGTASYEQYF
v_call: TRBV5-6
d_call: TRBD1
clone_size: NA
j_call: TRBJ2-7